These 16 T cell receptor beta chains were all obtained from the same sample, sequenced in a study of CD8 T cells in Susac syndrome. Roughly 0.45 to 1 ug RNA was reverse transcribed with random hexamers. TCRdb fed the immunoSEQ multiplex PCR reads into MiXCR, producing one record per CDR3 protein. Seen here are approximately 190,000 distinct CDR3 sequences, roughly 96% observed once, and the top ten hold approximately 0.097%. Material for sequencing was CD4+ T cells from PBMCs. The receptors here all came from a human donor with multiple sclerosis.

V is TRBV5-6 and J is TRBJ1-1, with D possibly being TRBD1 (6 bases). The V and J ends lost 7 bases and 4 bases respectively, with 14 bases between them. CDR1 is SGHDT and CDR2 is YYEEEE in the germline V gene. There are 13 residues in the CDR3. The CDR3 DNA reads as TGTGCCAGCGGCGTACAGGGACCCACTGAAGCTTTCTTT. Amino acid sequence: CASGVQGPTEAFF.

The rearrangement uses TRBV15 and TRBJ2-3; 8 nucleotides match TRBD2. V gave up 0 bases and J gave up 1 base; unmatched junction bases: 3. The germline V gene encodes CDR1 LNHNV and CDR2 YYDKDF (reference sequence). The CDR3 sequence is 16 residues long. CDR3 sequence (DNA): TGTGCCACCAGCAGAGATCGGCGGGGGGGCACAGATACGCAGTATTTT. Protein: CATSRDRRGGTDTQYF.

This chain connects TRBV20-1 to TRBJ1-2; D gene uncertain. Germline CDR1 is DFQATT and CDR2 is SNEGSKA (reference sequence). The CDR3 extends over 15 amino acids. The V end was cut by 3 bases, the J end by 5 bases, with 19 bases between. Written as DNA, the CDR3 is TGCAGTGCTAGGCTATTAACAGAACTTATTTATGGCTACACCTTC. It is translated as CSARLLTELIYGYTF.

The CDR3 here is CASGGGAEQPQHF. CDR3 sequence (DNA): TGTGCCAGCGGCGGGGGGGCAGAACAGCCCCAGCATTTT. The V gene is TRBV25-1, the J gene TRBJ1-5, with a weak D call TRBD1 (6 bases). V was cut by 8 bases and J by 7 bases, with 15 bases left in between. The CDR3 totals 13 residues. Per the germline V gene, CDR1 is MGHDK and CDR2 is SYGVNS.

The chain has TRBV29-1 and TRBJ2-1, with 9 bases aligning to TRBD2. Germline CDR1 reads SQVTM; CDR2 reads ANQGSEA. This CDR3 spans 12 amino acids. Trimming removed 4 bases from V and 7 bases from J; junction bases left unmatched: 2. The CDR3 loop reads CSVGLAVNEQFF. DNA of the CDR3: TGCAGCGTTGGACTAGCGGTGAATGAGCAGTTCTTC.

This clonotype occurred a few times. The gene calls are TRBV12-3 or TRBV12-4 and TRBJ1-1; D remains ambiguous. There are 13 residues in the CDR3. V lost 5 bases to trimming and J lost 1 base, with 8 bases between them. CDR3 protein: CASSADGNTEAFF. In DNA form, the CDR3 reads TGTGCCAGCAGTGCGGACGGGAACACTGAAGCTTTCTTT.

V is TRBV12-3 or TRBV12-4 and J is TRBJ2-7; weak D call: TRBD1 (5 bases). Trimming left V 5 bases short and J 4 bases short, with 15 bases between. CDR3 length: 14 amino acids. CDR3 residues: CASSPHDSLYEQYF. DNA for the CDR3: TGTGCCAGCAGTCCCCATGACAGTTTGTACGAGCAGTACTTC.

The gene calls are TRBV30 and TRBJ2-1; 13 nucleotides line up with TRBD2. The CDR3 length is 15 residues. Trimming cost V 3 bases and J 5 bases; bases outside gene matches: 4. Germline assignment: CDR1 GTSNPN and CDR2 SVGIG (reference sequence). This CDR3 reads CAWRRGLAGHNEQFF. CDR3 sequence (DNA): TGTGCCTGGAGGCGGGGACTAGCGGGGCACAATGAGCAGTTCTTC.

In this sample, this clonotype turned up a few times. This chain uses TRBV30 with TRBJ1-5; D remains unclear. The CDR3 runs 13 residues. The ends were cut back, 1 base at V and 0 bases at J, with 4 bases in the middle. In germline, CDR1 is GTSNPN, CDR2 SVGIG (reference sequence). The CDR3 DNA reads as TGTGCCTGGAGTGCTGATAGCAATCAGCCCCAGCATTTT. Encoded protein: CAWSADSNQPQHF.

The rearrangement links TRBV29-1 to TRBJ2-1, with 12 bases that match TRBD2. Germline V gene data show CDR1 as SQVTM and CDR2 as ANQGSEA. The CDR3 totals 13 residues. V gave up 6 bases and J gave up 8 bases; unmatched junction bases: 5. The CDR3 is CSVPSGGAYEQFF. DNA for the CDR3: TGCAGCGTCCCTAGCGGGGGGGCTTATGAGCAGTTCTTC.

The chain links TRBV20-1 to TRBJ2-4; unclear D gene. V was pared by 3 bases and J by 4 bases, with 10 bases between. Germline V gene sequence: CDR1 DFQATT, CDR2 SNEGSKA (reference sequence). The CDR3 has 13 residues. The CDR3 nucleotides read TGCAGTGCTAGGTCAGCACAGAAAAACATTCAGTACTTC. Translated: CSARSAQKNIQYF.

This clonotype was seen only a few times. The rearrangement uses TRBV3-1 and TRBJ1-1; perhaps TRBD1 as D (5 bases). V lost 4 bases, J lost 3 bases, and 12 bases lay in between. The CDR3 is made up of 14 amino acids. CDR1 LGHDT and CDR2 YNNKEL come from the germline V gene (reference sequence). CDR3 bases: TGTGCCAGCAGCCTCGTAGGAGGGGACACTGAAGCTTTCTTT. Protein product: CASSLVGGDTEAFF.

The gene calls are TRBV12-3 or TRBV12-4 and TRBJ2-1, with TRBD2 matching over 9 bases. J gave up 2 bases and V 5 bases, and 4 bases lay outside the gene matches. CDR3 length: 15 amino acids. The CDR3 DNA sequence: TGTGCCAGCAGTAAAAGGACTAGCGCCTACAATGAGCAGTTCTTC. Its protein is CASSKRTSAYNEQFF.

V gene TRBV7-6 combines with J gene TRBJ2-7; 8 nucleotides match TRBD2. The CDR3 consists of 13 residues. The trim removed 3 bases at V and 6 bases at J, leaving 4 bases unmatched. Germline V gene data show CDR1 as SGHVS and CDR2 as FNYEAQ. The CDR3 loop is CASSLIAGIEQYF. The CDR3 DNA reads TGTGCCAGCAGCTTGATAGCGGGAATCGAGCAGTACTTC. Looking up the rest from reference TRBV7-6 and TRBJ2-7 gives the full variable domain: GAGVSQSPRYKVTKRGQDVALRCDPISGHVSLYWYRQALGQGPEFLTYFNYEAQQDKSGLPNDRFSAERPEGSISTLTIQRTEQRDSAMYRCASSLIAGIEQYFGPGTRLTVT.

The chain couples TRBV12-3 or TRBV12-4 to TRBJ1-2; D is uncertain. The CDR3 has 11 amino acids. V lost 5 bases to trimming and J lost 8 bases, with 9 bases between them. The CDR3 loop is CASSPREGYTF. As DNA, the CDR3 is TGTGCCAGCAGTCCGCGGGAGGGCTACACCTTC.

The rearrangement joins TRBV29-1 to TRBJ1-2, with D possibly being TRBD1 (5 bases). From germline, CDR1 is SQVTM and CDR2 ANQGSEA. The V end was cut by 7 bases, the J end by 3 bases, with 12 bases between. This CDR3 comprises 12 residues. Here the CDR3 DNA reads TGCAGCGGCGGGGACGGACACTATGGCTACACCTTC. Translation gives CSGGDGHYGYTF.